This TCR beta chain was identified in a study of T cell responses to AZD1222 COVID-19 vaccine. Study results and caveats: Every sample of the repertoires postdated the peak T cell response.

The protocol was immunoSEQ multiplex PCR, while the TCRdb copy is restricted to in-frame clones and leaves out a portion. This sample carries some 150,000 clones, around nine tenths of them seen once, and the ten largest clones take approximately 3%. This clone was detected a few times. Its cognate antigen is unknown. Sequenced material: peripheral blood, taken on day 0 of MenACWY control vaccination. This TCR derives from an adult in good health.

Here the CDR3 DNA reads TGCGCCAGCAGCTTCGCGCTCGGCGGGGCGTACAATGAGCAGTTCTTC. Amino acids: CASSFALGGAYNEQFF. The chain combines TRBV5-1 with TRBJ2-1; possible D gene TRBD2, 6 bases. Trimming stripped 2 bases from V and 4 bases from J, with 16 bases between. CDR3 length: 16 amino acids. Germline V gene sequence: CDR1 SGHRS, CDR2 YFSETQ.